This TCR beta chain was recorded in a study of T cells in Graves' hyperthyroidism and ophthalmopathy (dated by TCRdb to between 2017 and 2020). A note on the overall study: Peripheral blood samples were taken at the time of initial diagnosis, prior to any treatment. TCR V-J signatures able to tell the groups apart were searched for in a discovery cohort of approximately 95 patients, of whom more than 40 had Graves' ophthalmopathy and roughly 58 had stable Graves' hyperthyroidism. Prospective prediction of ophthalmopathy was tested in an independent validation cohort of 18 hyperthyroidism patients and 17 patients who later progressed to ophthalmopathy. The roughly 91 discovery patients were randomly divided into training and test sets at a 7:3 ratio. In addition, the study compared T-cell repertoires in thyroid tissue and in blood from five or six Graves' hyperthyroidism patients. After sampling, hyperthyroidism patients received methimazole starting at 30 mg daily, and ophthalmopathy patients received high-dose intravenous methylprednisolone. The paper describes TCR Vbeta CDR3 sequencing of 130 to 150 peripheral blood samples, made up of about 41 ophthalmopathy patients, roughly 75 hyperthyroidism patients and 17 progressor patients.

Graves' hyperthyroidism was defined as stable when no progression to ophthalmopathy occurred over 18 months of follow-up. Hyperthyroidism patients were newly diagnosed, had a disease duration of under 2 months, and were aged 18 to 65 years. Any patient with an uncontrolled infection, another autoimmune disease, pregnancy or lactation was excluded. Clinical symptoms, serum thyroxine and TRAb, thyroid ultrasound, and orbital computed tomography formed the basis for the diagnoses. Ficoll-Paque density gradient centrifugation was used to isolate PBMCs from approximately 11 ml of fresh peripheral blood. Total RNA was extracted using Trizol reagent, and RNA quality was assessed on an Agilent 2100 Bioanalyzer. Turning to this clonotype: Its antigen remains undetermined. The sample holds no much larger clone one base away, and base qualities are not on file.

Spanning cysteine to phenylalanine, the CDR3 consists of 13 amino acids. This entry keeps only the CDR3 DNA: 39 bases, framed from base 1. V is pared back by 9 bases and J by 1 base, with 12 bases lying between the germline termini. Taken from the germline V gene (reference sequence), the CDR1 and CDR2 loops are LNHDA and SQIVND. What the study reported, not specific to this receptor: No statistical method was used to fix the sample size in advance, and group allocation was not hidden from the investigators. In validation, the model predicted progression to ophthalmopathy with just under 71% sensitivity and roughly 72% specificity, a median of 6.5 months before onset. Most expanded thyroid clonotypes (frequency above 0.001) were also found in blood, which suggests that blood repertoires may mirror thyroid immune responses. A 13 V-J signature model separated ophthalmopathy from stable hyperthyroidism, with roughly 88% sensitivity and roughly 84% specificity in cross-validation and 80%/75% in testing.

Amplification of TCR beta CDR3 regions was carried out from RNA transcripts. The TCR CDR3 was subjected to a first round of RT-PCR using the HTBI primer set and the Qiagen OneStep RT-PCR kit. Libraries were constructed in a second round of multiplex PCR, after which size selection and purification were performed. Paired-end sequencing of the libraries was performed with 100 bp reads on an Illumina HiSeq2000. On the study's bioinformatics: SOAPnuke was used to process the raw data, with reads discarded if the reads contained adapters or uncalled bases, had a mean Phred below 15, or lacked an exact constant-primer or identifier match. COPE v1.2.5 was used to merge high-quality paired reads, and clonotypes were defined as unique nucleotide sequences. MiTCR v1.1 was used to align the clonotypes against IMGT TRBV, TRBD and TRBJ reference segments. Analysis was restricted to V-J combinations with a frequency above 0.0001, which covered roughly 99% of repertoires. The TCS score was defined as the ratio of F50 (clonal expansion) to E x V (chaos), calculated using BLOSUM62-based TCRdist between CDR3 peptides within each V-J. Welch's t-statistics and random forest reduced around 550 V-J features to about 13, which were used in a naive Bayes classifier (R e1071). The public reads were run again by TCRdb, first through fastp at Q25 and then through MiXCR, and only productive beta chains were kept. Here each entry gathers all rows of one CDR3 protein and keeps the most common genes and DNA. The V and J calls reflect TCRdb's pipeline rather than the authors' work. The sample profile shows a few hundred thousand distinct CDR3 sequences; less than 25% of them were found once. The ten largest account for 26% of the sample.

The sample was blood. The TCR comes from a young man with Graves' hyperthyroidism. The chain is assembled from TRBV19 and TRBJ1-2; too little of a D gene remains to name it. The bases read TGTGCCAGCCTCGCCAGTCTTAACTATGGCTACACCTTC. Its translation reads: CASLASLNYGYTF.